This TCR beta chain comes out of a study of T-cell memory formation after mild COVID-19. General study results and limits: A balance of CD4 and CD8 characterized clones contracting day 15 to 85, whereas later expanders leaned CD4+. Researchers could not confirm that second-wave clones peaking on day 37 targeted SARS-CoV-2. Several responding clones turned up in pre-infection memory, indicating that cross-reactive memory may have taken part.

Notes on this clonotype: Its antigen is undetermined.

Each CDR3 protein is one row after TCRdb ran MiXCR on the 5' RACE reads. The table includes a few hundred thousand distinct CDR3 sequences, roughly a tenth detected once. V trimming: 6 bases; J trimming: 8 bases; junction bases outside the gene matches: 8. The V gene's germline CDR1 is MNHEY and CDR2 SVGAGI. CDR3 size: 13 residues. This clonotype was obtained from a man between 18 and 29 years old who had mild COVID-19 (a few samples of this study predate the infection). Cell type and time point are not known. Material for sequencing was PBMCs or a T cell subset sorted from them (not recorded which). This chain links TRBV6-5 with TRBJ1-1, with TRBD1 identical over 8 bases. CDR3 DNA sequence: TGTGCCAGCAGAACAGGGGGGCGAGGGGAAGCTTTCTTT. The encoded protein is CASRTGGRGEAFF.